This note documents a single T cell receptor beta chain sequence. Its matching antigen is unknown. Produced via immunoSEQ multiplex PCR; TCRdb's table is partial and in-frame only. This sample yields fewer than 40,000 clones, of which about 88% are seen a single time; more than 0.95% belongs to the top ten. The data originate from a study of PD-1 blockade in classical Hodgkin lymphoma. Broader study findings: Newly diagnosed patients were reported to exhibit reduced baseline TCR diversity relative to healthy donors.

In germline, CDR1 is GTSNPN, CDR2 SVGIG (reference sequence). CDR3 size: 11 residues. The ends were cut back, 3 bases at V and 5 bases at J, with 7 bases in the middle. Time point defined: newly diagnosed, previously untreated cHL patient sample. Researchers report purifying CD4+ T cells from thawed PBMCs by magnetic negative selection. The sample consisted of CD4+ T cells from blood. This chain links TRBV30 with TRBJ1-2; D unclear. This sequence was found in a human donor with classical Hodgkin lymphoma. CDR3 amino acids: CAWRPRYGYTF. The CDR3 region has the DNA TGTGCCTGGAGGCCTAGGTATGGCTACACCTTC.